A single sample is the source of the 17 T cell receptor beta chains below, sequenced in a study of breast tumors, draining lymph nodes, adjacent tissues. TCRdb passed the multiplex PCR reads through MiXCR, listing each CDR3 protein once. This table holds approximately 28,000 distinct CDR3 sequences, approximately 63% found once. The specimen was breast tumor tissue. These receptor sequences come from a female donor with breast cancer. Some clones in this sample may be carry-over from other donors' samples.

The chain recombines TRBV9 with TRBJ1-1; 8 bases fit TRBD1. Germline values: CDR1 SGDLS, CDR2 YYNGEE. Unmatched junction bases numbered 3, after V lost 2 bases and J lost 0 bases. The CDR3 length is 15 residues. For the CDR3, the DNA is TGTGCCAGCAGCGTGGGGGACAGGATGAACACTGAAGCTTTCTTT. Amino acid sequence: CASSVGDRMNTEAFF.

The chain carries TRBV11-2 and TRBJ2-5; tentatively, D is TRBD2 (5 bases). Trimming left V 4 bases short and J 5 bases short, with 11 bases between. CDR3 size: 13 residues. Germline V gene lookup returns CDR1 SGHAT and CDR2 FQNNGV. This chain's CDR3 is CASSSGWRETQYF. The CDR3 bases are TGTGCCAGCAGCTCAGGTTGGAGGGAGACCCAGTACTTC.

Here the CDR3 reads CASSIHGLRGEQYF. The CDR3 DNA sequence: TGTGCCAGTAGTATTCACGGGTTAAGGGGCGAGCAGTACTTC. The V and J genes are TRBV19 and TRBJ2-7, with TRBD1 as a possible D gene (5 bases). The V end was cut by 3 bases, the J end by 6 bases, with 15 bases between. This CDR3 has 14 amino acids. Germline V gives CDR1 LNHDA, CDR2 SQIVND (reference sequence).

This chain links TRBV24-1 with TRBJ1-2; D is possibly TRBD1 (6 bases). Trimming removed 6 bases at V and 4 bases at J, with 17 bases between. The CDR3 has 15 residues. Germline CDR1 and CDR2: KGHDR and SFDVKD. CDR3 region: CATSSSTGNFYGYTF. In DNA, the CDR3 is TGTGCCACCAGTAGTAGCACAGGGAACTTCTATGGCTACACCTTC.

Written as DNA, the CDR3 is TGCAGTGCCTCGACAGGGAGTGCTGGGGCCAACGTCCTGACTTTC. Translated, it gives CSASTGSAGANVLTF. This chain connects TRBV20-1 to TRBJ2-6; 7 bases align to TRBD1. The V and J ends lost 6 bases and 2 bases, in that order; junction bases with no gene match: 7. CDR1 and CDR2 (germline): DFQATT, SNEGSKA (reference sequence). The CDR3 extends over 15 amino acids.

The chain's CDR3 is CASAPPGGWSQPQHF. DNA for the CDR3: TGTGCCAGCGCCCCCCCCGGGGGATGGAGTCAGCCCCAGCATTTT. V is TRBV7-2 and J is TRBJ1-5, with D perhaps TRBD1 (5 bases). The length of the CDR3 is 15 residues. CDR1 SGHTA and CDR2 FQGNSA come from the germline V gene. V was cut by 8 bases and J by 6 bases, with 20 bases left in between.

V gene TRBV4-3 combines with J gene TRBJ1-2, with 9 bases matching TRBD1. Germline V CDR1 and CDR2: LGHNA, YSLEER. This CDR3 is built from 14 residues. Trimming cost V 3 bases and J 7 bases; bases outside gene matches: 6. Here the CDR3 DNA reads TGCGCCAGCAGCCACCCGGGACAGGGCGGTGGCTACACCTTC. Translating it yields CASSHPGQGGGYTF.

This clonotype was seen at least ten times. This chain connects TRBV16 to TRBJ2-7, with D tentatively TRBD1 (6 bases). CDR1 and CDR2 (germline): KGHSY, FQNENV. This CDR3 has 14 residues. Deletions cut 2 bases from V and 3 bases from J, with 11 bases between. CDR3 in amino acids: CASSQPQGFYEQYF. DNA for the CDR3: TGTGCCAGCAGCCAACCACAGGGATTCTACGAGCAGTACTTC.

In this sample, this clonotype is medium-sized (0.01 to 0.1%). This chain joins TRBV20-1 and TRBJ1-2, with TRBD1 identical over 10 bases. CDR3 length: 14 residues. V shed 2 bases, J shed 5 bases, and the junction held 5 bases outside the gene matches. Germline assignment: CDR1 DFQATT and CDR2 SNEGSKA (reference sequence). The CDR3 reads CSARRDRGRYGYTF. The CDR3 bases are TGCAGTGCTAGACGGGACAGGGGCCGGTATGGCTACACCTTC.

This clonotype occurred many times. V is TRBV6-1 and J is TRBJ1-3; 7 nucleotides match TRBD1. The CDR3 runs 13 residues. CDR1 MNHNS and CDR2 SASEGT come from the germline V gene. The trim removed 7 bases at V and 9 bases at J, leaving 9 bases unmatched. The CDR3 region is CASTLDRRGTIYF. The CDR3 region has the DNA TGTGCCAGCACCTTGGACAGGCGGGGCACCATATATTTT.

V gene TRBV15 combines with J gene TRBJ2-1, with 7 nucleotides matching TRBD2. The CDR3 covers 14 residues. Germline values: CDR1 LNHNV, CDR2 YYDKDF (reference sequence). The V gene end was trimmed by 2 bases and the J gene end by 6 bases; junction bases not matched to a gene: 4. CDR3 nucleotides: TGTGCCACCAGCAGAATGGGGACTATCAATGAGCAGTTCTTC. Translating gives CATSRMGTINEQFF.

CDR3 DNA: TGCAGTGCTAGACAGGGGGCGAACACCGGGGAGCTGTTTTTT. This translates into CSARQGANTGELFF. The chain couples TRBV20-1 to TRBJ2-2; 7 nucleotides line up with TRBD1. From germline, CDR1 is DFQATT and CDR2 SNEGSKA (reference sequence). This CDR3 has 14 amino acids. V shed 2 bases, J shed 0 bases, and the junction held 0 bases outside the gene matches.

This clonotype was detected ten times or more. V and J are TRBV24-1 and TRBJ2-3, with D possibly TRBD2 on 6 matching bases. The V gene's germline CDR1 is KGHDR and CDR2 SFDVKD. The V gene lost 5 bases and the J gene lost 2 bases, with 13 bases spanning the gap. The CDR3 has 15 amino acids. CDR3 sequence (DNA): TGTGCCACCAGTGCTTGGAGGGGTACCACAGATACGCAGTATTTT. Translating gives CATSAWRGTTDTQYF.

This clonotype was counted many times. In DNA form, the CDR3 reads TGTGCCAGTAGTATCGTTAGGGGGGGGACTGAAGCTTTCTTT. Protein product: CASSIVRGGTEAFF. The gene calls are TRBV19 and TRBJ1-1; D possibly corresponds to TRBD1 (6 bases). Germline loops: CDR1 LNHDA, CDR2 SQIVND (reference sequence). The CDR3 sequence is 14 residues long. V lost 3 bases, J lost 5 bases, and 13 bases lay in between.

Regarding this clonotype: A read error is likely, as this CDR3 ends without the conserved phenylalanine or tryptophan. DNA of the CDR3: TGTGCCAGCGGCGTAGGGACAGTTGGAGACACCATATATTCT. Its protein is CASGVGTVGDTIYS. The chain combines TRBV9 with TRBJ1-3; 7 positions match TRBD1. This CDR3 spans 14 amino acids. Germline loops: CDR1 SGDLS, CDR2 YYNGEE.

This clonotype is categorized as medium-sized. V and J are TRBV30 and TRBJ2-5; tentatively, D is TRBD1 (6 bases). The CDR3 runs 13 residues. V was cut by 3 bases and J by 2 bases, with 10 bases left in between. The germline CDR1 and CDR2 sequences are GTSNPN and SVGIG (reference sequence). The CDR3 DNA is TGTGCCTGGAGGGCGACAGGACAAGAGACCCAGTACTTC. Amino acid sequence: CAWRATGQETQYF.

The J gene is TRBJ2-1, the V gene TRBV20-1; D not resolved. Germline V gene lookup returns CDR1 DFQATT and CDR2 SNEGSKA (reference sequence). The CDR3 extends over 13 amino acids. V lost 5 bases and J 6 bases, leaving 14 bases between the germline ends. The CDR3 DNA reads TGCAGTGCTTTTACAGCGAGGCCCAATGAGCAGTTCTTC. This codes for CSAFTARPNEQFF.